The rows below give T cell receptor beta chains drawn from one sample of a study of OX40 agonist ivuxolimab in advanced cancers. Measured with immunoSEQ multiplex PCR; TCRdb has only the in-frame clones, and not every one. This table holds tens of thousands of clones, around three quarters found once. Here the sequenced sample was CD4+ or CD8+ T cells sorted from blood, taken in a trial of the OX40 agonist ivuxolimab. Source of these receptors: an adult with an advanced solid tumor such as melanoma, head and neck, liver or kidney cancer. Both conserved end residues are part of each CDR3. The D gene is left open where the match is weak. Not every row has a clone size; where given, it reads once, few, many or a size class.

D gene	J gene	clone size	V gene	CDR3 DNA	CDR3 protein
TRBD1	TRBJ2-7	NA	TRBV14	TGTGCCAGCAGCCTCCGGACAGGGGGCAAGGAGTACTTC	CASSLRTGGKEYF
NA	TRBJ2-7	medium-sized	TRBV7-9	TGTGCCAGCAGCTTAATCTCGAGTACCCAGTACTTC	CASSLISSTQYF
TRBD2	TRBJ2-1	NA	TRBV7-2	TGTGCCAGCAGCCAGCTAGCGGGGGAGGGTAATGAGCAGTTCTTC	CASSQLAGEGNEQFF
TRBD1	TRBJ1-4	few	TRBV7-2	TGTGCCAGCAGCACGGACAGGGGGGATGAAAAACTGTTTTTT	CASSTDRGDEKLFF
TRBD1	TRBJ2-7	few	TRBV9	TGTGCCAGCAGCGTAGCCCCGGGACAGGGGGTCTACGAGCAGTACTTC	CASSVAPGQGVYEQYF
NA	TRBJ1-1	few	TRBV9	TGTGCCAGCAGCGTAGGTATAGGTTGGGCTTTCTTT	CASSVGIGWAFF
NA	TRBJ1-3	NA	TRBV6-5	TGTGCCAGCAGTCGGGGGAGCTCTGGAAACACCATATATTTT	CASSRGSSGNTIYF
NA	TRBJ1-1	few	TRBV20-1	TGCAGTGCCATCCGGAACACTGAAGCTTTCTTT	CSAIRNTEAFF
NA	TRBJ1-5	few	TRBV6-1	TGTGCCAGCAGTGACCAACCCGAAGTATATAGCAATCAGCCCCAGCATTTT	CASSDQPEVYSNQPQHF
TRBD1	TRBJ2-1	once	TRBV2	TGTGCCAGCAGTGAAGGGACAGGGGGGTTCAATGAGCAGTTCTTC	CASSEGTGGFNEQFF
NA	TRBJ1-4	NA	TRBV9	TGTGCCAGCAGCGGACACACTGCAACTAATGAAAAACTGTTTTTT	CASSGHTATNEKLFF
NA	TRBJ1-2	NA	TRBV11-2	TGTGCCAGCAGCTTAGGACAGGATTGGTATGGCTACACCTTC	CASSLGQDWYGYTF
TRBD2	TRBJ2-3	few	TRBV6-4	TGTGCCAGCAGTGAACTAGCGGGGGCCTACACAGATACGCAGTATTTT	CASSELAGAYTDTQYF
NA	TRBJ1-2	NA	TRBV7-9	TGTGCCAGCAGCCCGCGACAGGCCGCCTATGGCTACACCTTC	CASSPRQAAYGYTF
NA	TRBJ2-3	NA	TRBV7-9	TGTGCCAGAAGCGGGTCCTCTAGCACAGATACGCAGTATTTT	CARSGSSSTDTQYF
NA	TRBJ2-2	NA	TRBV5-6	TGTGCCAGCAGCCCACCCCTTCCCGGGGAGCTGTTTTTT	CASSPPLPGELFF
NA	TRBJ2-3	NA	TRBV4-1	TGCGCCAGCAGCCAGACTAGGTCTAGCACAGATACGCAGTATTTT	CASSQTRSSTDTQYF
NA	TRBJ1-2	once	TRBV5-1	TGCGCCAGCAGCTTGTCAGGCCGTTCTGAGGGTGGCTACACCTTC	CASSLSGRSEGGYTF
TRBD1	TRBJ2-2	NA	TRBV2	TGTGCCAGTGCCGGACAGGGGAACACCGGGGAGCTGTTTTTT	CASAGQGNTGELFF
TRBD2	TRBJ2-4	NA	TRBV9	TGTGCCAGCAGCGTAGGGCTAGCGGGTGAAAACATTCAGTACTTC	CASSVGLAGENIQYF
NA	TRBJ1-6	NA	TRBV6-6	TGTGCCAGCAGTTTTCGACAGCTAAATTCACCCCTCCACTTT	CASSFRQLNSPLHF
NA	TRBJ1-1	few	TRBV11-2	TGTGCCAGCAGCTCAGGGGTTCACACTGAAGCTTTCTTT	CASSSGVHTEAFF
TRBD2	TRBJ2-5	NA	TRBV7-9	TGTGCCAGCAGCCCAGCCGGGGGGGCGGAGACCCAGTACTTC	CASSPAGGAETQYF
TRBD1	TRBJ1-4	NA	TRBV27	TGTGCCAGCAGATACAGAGGGGGCGTATATGAAAAACTGTTTTTT	CASRYRGGVYEKLFF
NA	TRBJ2-3	NA	TRBV5-1	TGCGCCAGCAAACGGAGGACTAGCACAGATACGCAGTATTTT	CASKRRTSTDTQYF
NA	TRBJ1-6	few	TRBV2	TGTGCCAGCAGTGAGGAGTATAATTCACCCCTCCACTTT	CASSEEYNSPLHF
TRBD2	TRBJ2-1	NA	TRBV9	TGTGCCAGCAGCGTCTGGACTAGCGGGGGGGCGGCCAATGAGCAGTTCTTC	CASSVWTSGGAANEQFF
NA	TRBJ1-1	NA	TRBV11-1	TGTGCCAGCAGCTTACAGGCGACCACTGAAGCTTTCTTT	CASSLQATTEAFF
NA	TRBJ1-3	NA	TRBV5-1	TGCGCCAGCAGCACCGGACGATCGGATTCTGGAAACACCATATATTTT	CASSTGRSDSGNTIYF
NA	TRBJ1-1	NA	TRBV19	TGTGCCAGTAGTAATCTTGGGGGGCGCGATGTCGACACTGAAGCTTTCTTT	CASSNLGGRDVDTEAFF
NA	TRBJ2-2	NA	TRBV5-1	TGCGCCAGCAGCTTGATGGGGGCGCGGACCGGGGAGCTGTTTTTT	CASSLMGARTGELFF
NA	TRBJ2-2	NA	TRBV5-4	TGTGCCAGCAGCGGTTCCAGTGGGCACACCGGGGAGCTGTTTTTT	CASSGSSGHTGELFF
NA	TRBJ1-1	NA	TRBV6-5	TGTGCCAGCAGTTACCTAGGCGGGCGCTCTGGAGCTTTCTTT	CASSYLGGRSGAFF
NA	TRBJ1-3	NA	TRBV6-5	TGTGCCAGCACCAAGGGGTACTCTGGAAACACCATATATTTT	CASTKGYSGNTIYF
NA	TRBJ2-5	NA	TRBV6-1	TGTGCCAGCATCCGGGACATCATGTACCAAGAGACCCAGTACTTC	CASIRDIMYQETQYF
TRBD1	TRBJ1-2	NA	TRBV9	TGTGCCAGCAGGCGGGACAGGGGGGTTTATGGCTACACCTTC	CASRRDRGVYGYTF
TRBD2	TRBJ2-7	NA	TRBV5-4	TGTGCCAGCAGCCGGCTCGGCGGGGGGCCCGGCGAGCAGTACTTC	CASSRLGGGPGEQYF
TRBD1	TRBJ1-1	many	TRBV6-5	TGTGCCAGCAGTCACCAGCAGGGGGGCTTCACTGAAGCTTTCTTT	CASSHQQGGFTEAFF
NA	TRBJ1-3	NA	TRBV2	TGTGCCAGCAAGGGCGCGACCATATATTTT	CASKGATIYF
NA	TRBJ2-2	NA	TRBV5-1	TGCGCCAGCAGCTTGCAAGCCACAGGGAGGAAGACCGGGGAGCTGTTTTTT	CASSLQATGRKTGELFF
NA	TRBJ1-6	NA	TRBV2	NA	CASILGQLHYNSPLHF
NA	TRBJ2-7	NA	TRBV30	TGTGCCTGGAGTGCTTTCTCCGGGGAGCGCGAGCAGTACTTC	CAWSAFSGEREQYF
NA	TRBJ1-3	NA	TRBV18	TGTGCCAGCTCGCCAACAGGGCGCTCTGGAAACACCATATATTTT	CASSPTGRSGNTIYF
NA	TRBJ1-2	once	TRBV2	TGTGCCAGCAGTGAAAGGGGGGCAGCACCTAACTATGGCTACACCTTC	CASSERGAAPNYGYTF
NA	TRBJ1-1	NA	TRBV7-9	TGTGCCAGCAGCCCTGGGCGGCACGGACTGAACACTGAAGCTTTCTTT	CASSPGRHGLNTEAFF
NA	TRBJ2-1	NA	TRBV7-9	TGTGCCAGCAGCCCCGGGGGGCGAGCCTACAATGAGCAGTTCTTC	CASSPGGRAYNEQFF
NA	TRBJ1-2	NA	TRBV4-1	TGCGCCAGCAGCCAAGAAAGAGGGTCTAACTATGGCTACACCTTC	CASSQERGSNYGYTF
NA	TRBJ1-6	NA	TRBV6-1	TGTGCCAGCAGTGACCACAGGGCCTATAATTCACCCCTCCACTTT	CASSDHRAYNSPLHF
NA	TRBJ1-1	NA	TRBV6-5	TGTGCCAGCAGTAGAGGACCGCGGATGAACACTGAAGCTTTCTTT	CASSRGPRMNTEAFF
NA	TRBJ2-2	NA	TRBV6-6	TGTGCCAGCAGGGTTTTGGACTCCGGGGAGCTGTTTTTT	CASRVLDSGELFF
NA	TRBJ2-1	NA	TRBV30	TGTGCCTGGAGTGTACAGACTCACAATGAGCAGTTCTTC	CAWSVQTHNEQFF